This entry lists 5 T cell receptor beta chains sequenced from one sample in a study of graft-versus-host responses after intestinal transplantation. TCRdb's table, derived via immunoSEQ multiplex PCR, lists solely in-frame clones and lacks some. The repertoire holds 80,000 to 100,000 clones, 80% to 95% seen once, with approximately 0.17% in the top ten. For these TCRs, the target antigens are not known. The sample in question was unstimulated CD4+ T cells sorted from spleen or lymph node cells, obtained before intestinal transplant. These receptors were obtained from a human donor who received an intestinal transplant.

The chain joins TRBV7-2 to TRBJ1-5, with 8 nucleotides matching TRBD1. The CDR3 has 15 amino acids. The germline gives CDR1 SGHTA, CDR2 FQGNSA. J gave up 0 bases and V 6 bases, and 4 bases lay outside the gene matches. CDR3 sequence: CASRSTGGSNQPQHF. CDR3 in DNA: TGTGCCAGCAGGTCAACAGGGGGTAGCAATCAGCCCCAGCATTTT.

A single count supports this clone. The CDR3 DNA follows: TGTGCCAGCAGCTTAAGATCAGGGGGTCAGACCTACGAGCAGTACTTC. Translated: CASSLRSGGQTYEQYF. This chain connects TRBV7-9 to TRBJ2-7; 7 nucleotides align to TRBD1. Trimming at V came to 2 bases and at J to 2 bases, leaving 9 bases not matched to a gene. The CDR3 has 16 amino acids. CDR1 and CDR2 from the germline V gene are SEHNR and FQNEAQ (reference sequence).

The CDR3 protein is CASSPRGRVNSPLHF. The CDR3 nucleotides read TGTGCCAGCAGCCCAAGGGGCAGGGTTAATTCACCCCTCCACTTT. This chain joins TRBV11-2 and TRBJ1-6; D is perhaps TRBD1 (5 bases). This CDR3 spans 15 amino acids. Germline V CDR1 and CDR2: SGHAT, FQNNGV. The V and J ends lost 5 bases and 6 bases respectively, with 14 bases between them. The full variable domain, in which reference TRBV11-2 and TRBJ1-6 provide the parts outside the CDR3, is EAGVAQSPRYKIIEKRQSVAFWCNPISGHATLYWYQQILGQGPKLLIQFQNNGVVDDSQLPKDRFSAERLKGVDSTLKIQPAKLEDSAVYLCASSPRGRVNSPLHFGNGTRLTVT.

In DNA, the CDR3 is TGTGCCAGCAGCTTGTCGGGGGGGGGCGGTCGTAACTATGGCTACACCTTC. It translates to CASSLSGGGGRNYGYTF. This sequence joins TRBV5-6 and TRBJ1-2; tentative D call: TRBD1 (6 bases). V was shortened by 1 base and J by 1 base, with 17 bases between the two germline ends. The V gene's germline CDR1 is SGHDT and CDR2 YYEEEE. The CDR3 is 17 amino acids.

The V and J genes are TRBV11-1 and TRBJ2-1, with 9 bases fitting TRBD2. V shed 0 bases and J 4 bases; nucleotides not matched to a gene: 7. This CDR3 is built from 17 residues. CDR1 and CDR2 from the germline V gene are SGHAT and FQDESV (reference sequence). CDR3 DNA: TGTGCCAGCAGCTTAGCTGCGGGGGGGGCCGCATACAATGAGCAGTTCTTC. It translates to CASSLAAGGAAYNEQFF.